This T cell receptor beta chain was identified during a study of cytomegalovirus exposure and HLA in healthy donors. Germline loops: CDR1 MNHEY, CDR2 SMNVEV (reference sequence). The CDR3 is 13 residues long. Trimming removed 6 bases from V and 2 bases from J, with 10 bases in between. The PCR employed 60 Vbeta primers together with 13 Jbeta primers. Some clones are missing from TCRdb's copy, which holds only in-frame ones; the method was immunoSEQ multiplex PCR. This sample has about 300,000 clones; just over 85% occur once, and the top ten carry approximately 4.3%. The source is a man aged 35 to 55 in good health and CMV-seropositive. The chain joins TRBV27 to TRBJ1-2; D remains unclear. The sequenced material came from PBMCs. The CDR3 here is CASSYGYNYGYTF. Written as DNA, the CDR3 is TGTGCCAGCAGCTACGGGTACAACTATGGCTACACCTTC.